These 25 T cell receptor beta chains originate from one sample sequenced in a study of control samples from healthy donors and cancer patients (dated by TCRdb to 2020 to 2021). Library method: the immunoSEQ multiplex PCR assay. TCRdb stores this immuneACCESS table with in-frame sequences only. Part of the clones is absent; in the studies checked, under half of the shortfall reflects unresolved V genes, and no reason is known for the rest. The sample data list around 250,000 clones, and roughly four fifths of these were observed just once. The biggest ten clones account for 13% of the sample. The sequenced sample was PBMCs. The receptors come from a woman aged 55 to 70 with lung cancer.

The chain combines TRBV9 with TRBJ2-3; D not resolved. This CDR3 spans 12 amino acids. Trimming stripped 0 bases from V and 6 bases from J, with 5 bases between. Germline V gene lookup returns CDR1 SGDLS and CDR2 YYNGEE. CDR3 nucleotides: TGTGCCAGCAGCGTAGGGTTCGATACGCAGTATTTT. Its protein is CASSVGFDTQYF.

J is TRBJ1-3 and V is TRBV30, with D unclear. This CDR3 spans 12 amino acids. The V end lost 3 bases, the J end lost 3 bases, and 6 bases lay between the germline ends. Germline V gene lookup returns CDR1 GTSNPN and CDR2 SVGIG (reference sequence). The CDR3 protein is CAWSPGGNTIYF. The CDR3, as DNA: TGTGCCTGGAGCCCCGGTGGAAACACCATATATTTT.

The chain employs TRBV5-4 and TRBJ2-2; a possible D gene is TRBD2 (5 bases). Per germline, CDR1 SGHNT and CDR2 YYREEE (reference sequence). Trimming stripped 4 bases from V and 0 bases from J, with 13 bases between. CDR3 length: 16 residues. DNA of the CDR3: TGTGCCAGCAGCCCAGGACTTAACGCGAACACCGGGGAGCTGTTTTTT. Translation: CASSPGLNANTGELFF.

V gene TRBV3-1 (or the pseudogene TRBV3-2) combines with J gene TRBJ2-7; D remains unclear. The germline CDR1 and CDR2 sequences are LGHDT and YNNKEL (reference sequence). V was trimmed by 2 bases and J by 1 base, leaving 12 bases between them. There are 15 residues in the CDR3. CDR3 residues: CASSQQPTPSYEQYF. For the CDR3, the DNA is TGTGCCAGCAGCCAACAACCTACCCCTTCCTACGAGCAGTACTTC.

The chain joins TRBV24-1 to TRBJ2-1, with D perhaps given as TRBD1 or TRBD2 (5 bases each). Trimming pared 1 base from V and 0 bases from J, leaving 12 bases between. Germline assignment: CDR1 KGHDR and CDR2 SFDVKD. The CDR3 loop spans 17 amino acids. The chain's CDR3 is CATSDFFEGSSYNEQFF. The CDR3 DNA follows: TGTGCCACCAGTGATTTCTTTGAGGGGTCCTCCTACAATGAGCAGTTCTTC.

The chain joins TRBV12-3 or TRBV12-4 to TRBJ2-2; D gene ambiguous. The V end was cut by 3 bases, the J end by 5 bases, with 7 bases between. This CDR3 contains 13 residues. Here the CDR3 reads CASSFLKTGELFF. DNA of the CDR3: TGTGCCAGCAGTTTTTTGAAAACCGGGGAGCTGTTTTTT.

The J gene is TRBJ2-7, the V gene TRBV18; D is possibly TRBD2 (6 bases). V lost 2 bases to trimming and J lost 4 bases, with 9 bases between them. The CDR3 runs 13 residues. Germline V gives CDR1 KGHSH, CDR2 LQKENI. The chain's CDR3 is CASSPAGRYEQYF. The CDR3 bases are TGTGCCAGCTCACCAGCAGGGAGGTACGAGCAGTACTTC.

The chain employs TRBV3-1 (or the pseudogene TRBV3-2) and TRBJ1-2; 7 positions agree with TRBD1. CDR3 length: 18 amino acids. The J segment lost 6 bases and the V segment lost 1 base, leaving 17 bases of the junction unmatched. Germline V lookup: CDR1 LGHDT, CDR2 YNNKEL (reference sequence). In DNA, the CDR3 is TGTGCCAGCAGCCAAGTTCTAGGGCGGGACAGCCTAGAAGATGGCTACACCTTC. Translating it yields CASSQVLGRDSLEDGYTF.

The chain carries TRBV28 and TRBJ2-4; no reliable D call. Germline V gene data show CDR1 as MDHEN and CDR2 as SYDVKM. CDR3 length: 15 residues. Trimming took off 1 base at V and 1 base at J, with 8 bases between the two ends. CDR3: CASSLFTDAKNIQYF. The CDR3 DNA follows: TGTGCCAGCAGTTTATTTACCGACGCCAAAAACATTCAGTACTTC.

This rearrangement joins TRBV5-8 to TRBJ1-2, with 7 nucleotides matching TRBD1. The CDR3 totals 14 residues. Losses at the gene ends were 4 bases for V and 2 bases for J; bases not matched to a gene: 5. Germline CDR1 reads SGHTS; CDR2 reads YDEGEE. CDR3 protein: CASSPRTGNYGYTF. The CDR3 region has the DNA TGTGCCAGCAGCCCCAGGACAGGCAACTATGGCTACACCTTC.

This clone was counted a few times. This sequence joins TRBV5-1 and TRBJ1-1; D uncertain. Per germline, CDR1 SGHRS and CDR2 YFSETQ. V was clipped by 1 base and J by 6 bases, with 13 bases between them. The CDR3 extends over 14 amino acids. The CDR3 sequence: CASSLRGRGSEAFF. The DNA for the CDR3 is TGCGCCAGCAGCTTGCGGGGTCGCGGGTCTGAAGCTTTCTTT.

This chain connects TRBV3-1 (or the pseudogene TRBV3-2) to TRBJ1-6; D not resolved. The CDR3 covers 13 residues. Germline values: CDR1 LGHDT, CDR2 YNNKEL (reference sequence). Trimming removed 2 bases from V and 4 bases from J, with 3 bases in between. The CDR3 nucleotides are TGTGCCAGCAGCCAACCGTATAATTCACCCCTCCACTTT. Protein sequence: CASSQPYNSPLHF.

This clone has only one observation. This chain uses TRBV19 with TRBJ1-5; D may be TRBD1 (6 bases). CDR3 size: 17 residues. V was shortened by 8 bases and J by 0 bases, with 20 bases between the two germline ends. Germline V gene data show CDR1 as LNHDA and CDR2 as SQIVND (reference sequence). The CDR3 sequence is CASSRQASRYSNQPQHF. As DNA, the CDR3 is TGTGCCAGTTCCCGACAGGCCTCCCGTTATAGCAATCAGCCCCAGCATTTT.

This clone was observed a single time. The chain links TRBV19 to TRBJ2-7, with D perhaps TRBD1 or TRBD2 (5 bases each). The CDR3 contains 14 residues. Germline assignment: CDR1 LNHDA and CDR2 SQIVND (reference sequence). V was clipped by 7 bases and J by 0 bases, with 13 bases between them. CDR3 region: CASMGDPSSYEQYF. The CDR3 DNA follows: TGTGCCAGTATGGGGGACCCGAGCTCCTACGAGCAGTACTTC.

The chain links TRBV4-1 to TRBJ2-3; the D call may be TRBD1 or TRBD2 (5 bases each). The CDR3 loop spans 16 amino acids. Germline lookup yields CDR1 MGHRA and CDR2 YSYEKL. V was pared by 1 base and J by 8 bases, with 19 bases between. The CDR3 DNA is TGCGCCAGCAGCCAAGTAGGGGCGGGCCTTGCAGGTACGCAGTATTTT. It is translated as CASSQVGAGLAGTQYF.

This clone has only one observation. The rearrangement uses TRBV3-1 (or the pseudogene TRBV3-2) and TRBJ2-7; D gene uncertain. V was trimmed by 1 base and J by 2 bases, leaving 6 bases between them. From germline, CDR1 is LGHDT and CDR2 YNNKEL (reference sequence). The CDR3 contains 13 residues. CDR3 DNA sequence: TGTGCCAGCAGCCAAGGACGACCCTACGAGCAGTACTTC. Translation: CASSQGRPYEQYF.

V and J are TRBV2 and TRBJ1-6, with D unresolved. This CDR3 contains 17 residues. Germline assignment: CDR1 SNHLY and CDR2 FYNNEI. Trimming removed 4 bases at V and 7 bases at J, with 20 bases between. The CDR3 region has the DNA TGTGCCAGCAGTGTTATGGCAGGACTCATCCTCAATTCACCCCTCCACTTT. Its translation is CASSVMAGLILNSPLHF.

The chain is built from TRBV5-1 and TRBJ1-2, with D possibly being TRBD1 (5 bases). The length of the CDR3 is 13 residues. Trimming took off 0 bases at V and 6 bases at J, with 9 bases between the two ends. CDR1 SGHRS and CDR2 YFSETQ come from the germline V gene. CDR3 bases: TGCGCCAGCAGCTTGGGACAGTTAGATGGCTACACCTTC. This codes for CASSLGQLDGYTF. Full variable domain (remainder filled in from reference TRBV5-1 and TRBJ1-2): KAGVTQTPRYLIKTRGQQVTLSCSPISGHRSVSWYQQTPGQGLQFLFEYFSETQRNKGNFPGRFSGRQFSNSRSEMNVSTLELGDSALYLCASSLGQLDGYTFGSGTRLTVV.

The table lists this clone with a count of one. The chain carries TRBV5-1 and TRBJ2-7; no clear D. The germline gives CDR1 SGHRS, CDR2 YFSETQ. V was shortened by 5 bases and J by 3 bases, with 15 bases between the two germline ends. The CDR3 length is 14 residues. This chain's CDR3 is CASSRGWANYEQYF. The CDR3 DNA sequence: TGCGCCAGCAGTAGAGGTTGGGCAAACTACGAGCAGTACTTC.

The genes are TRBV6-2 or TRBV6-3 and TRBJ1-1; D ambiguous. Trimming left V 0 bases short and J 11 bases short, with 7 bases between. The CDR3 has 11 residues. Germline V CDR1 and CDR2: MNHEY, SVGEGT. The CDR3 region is CASSYSGWAFF. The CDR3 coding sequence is TGTGCCAGCAGTTACTCTGGGTGGGCTTTCTTT.

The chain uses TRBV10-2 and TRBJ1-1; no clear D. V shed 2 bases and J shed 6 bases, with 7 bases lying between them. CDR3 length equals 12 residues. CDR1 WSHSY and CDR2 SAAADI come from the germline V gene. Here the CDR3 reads CASSESWAEAFF. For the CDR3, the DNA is TGCGCCAGCAGTGAGAGCTGGGCTGAAGCTTTCTTT.

The CDR3 DNA follows: TGCGCCAGCAGCTTACTACAGGGAGGGTACGAGCAGTACTTC. As protein: CASSLLQGGYEQYF. This chain connects TRBV5-1 to TRBJ2-7; a possible D gene is TRBD2 (7 bases). Germline CDR1 SGHRS, CDR2 YFSETQ. Trimming took off 2 bases at V and 4 bases at J, with 13 bases between the two ends. The length of the CDR3 is 14 residues. The full variable domain, completed using reference TRBV5-1 and TRBJ2-7, is KAGVTQTPRYLIKTRGQQVTLSCSPISGHRSVSWYQQTPGQGLQFLFEYFSETQRNKGNFPGRFSGRQFSNSRSEMNVSTLELGDSALYLCASSLLQGGYEQYFGPGTRLTVT.

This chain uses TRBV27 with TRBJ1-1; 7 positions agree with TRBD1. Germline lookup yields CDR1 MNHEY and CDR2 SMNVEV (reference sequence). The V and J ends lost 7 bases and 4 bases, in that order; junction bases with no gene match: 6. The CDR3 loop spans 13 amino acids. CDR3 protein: CASTQGRGTEAFF. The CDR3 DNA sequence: TGTGCCAGCACACAGGGGCGGGGCACTGAAGCTTTCTTT.

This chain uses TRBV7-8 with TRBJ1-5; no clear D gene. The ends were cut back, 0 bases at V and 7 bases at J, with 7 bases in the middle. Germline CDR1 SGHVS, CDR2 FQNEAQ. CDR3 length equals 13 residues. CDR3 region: CASSLAGWQPQHF. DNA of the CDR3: TGTGCCAGCAGCTTAGCAGGTTGGCAGCCCCAGCATTTT.

This CDR3 reads CSVGDRVFTDTQYF. The CDR3 coding sequence is TGCAGCGTGGGGGACAGGGTGTTTACAGATACGCAGTATTTT. The chain recombines TRBV29-1 with TRBJ2-3; 9 bases fit TRBD1. This CDR3 has 14 residues. CDR1 is SQVTM and CDR2 is ANQGSEA in the germline V gene. V dropped 6 bases and J dropped 3; count of bases not matched to a gene: 7.